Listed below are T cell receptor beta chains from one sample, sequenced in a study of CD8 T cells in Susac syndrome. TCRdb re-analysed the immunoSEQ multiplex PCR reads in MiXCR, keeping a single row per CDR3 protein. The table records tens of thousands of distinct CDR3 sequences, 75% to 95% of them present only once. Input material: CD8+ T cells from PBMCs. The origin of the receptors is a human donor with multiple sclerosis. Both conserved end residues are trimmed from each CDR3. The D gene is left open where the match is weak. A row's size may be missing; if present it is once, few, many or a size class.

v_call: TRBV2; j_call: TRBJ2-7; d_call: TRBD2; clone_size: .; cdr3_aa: AAAGGTSYEQY
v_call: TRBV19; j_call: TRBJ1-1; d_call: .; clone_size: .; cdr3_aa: ASSDVTEAF
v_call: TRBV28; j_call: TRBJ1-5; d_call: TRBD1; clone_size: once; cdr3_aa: ASSFRARGRGSQH
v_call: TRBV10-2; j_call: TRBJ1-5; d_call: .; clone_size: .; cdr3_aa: ASSPVSGIYSNQPQH
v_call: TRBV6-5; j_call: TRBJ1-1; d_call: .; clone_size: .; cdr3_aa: ASSYEEGTEAF
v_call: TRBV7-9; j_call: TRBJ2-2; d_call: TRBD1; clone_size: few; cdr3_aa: ASSLTPGQGINTGELF
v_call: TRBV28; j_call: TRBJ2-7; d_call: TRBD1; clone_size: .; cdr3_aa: ASSRGQGRAYEQY
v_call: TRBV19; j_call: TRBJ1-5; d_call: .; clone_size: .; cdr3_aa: ASSWGGDSNQPQH
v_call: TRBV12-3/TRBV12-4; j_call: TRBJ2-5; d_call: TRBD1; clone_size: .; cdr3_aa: ASSHGTEQETQY
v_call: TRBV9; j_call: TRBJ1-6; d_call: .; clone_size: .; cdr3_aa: ASSVGWVRRSSPLH
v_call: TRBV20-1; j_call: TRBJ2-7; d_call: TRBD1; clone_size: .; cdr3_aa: SANSYRGRGNEQY
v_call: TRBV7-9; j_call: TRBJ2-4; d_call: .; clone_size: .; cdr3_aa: ARPNIGVDKNIQY
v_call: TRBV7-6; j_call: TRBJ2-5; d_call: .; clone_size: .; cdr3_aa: ASSLLQAGETQY
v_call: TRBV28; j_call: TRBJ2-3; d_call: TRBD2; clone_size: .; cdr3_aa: ASSTSGWRTDTQY
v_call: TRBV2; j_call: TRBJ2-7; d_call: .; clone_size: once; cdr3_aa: ASRLGFSYEQY
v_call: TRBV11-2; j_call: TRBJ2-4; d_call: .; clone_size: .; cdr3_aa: ASSLDLEEEAKNIQY
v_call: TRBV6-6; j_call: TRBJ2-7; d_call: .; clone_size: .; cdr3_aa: ASAEGEGEQY
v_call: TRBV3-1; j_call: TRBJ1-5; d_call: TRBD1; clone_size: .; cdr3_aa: ASSRDRENQPQH
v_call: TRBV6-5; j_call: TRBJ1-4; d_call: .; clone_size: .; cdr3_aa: ASSYIGGREKLF
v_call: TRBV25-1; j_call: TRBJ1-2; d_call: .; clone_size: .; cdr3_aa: ASSTGPSGYGYT
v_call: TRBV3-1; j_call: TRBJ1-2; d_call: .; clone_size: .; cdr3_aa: ASSQVWEGSYGYT
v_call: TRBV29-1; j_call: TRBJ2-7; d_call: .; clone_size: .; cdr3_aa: SVDVGWEQY
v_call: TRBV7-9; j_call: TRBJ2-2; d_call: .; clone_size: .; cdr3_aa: ASSSLLVGFNTGELF
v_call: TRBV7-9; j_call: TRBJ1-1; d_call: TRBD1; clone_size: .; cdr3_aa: ASRSDREGVNTEAF
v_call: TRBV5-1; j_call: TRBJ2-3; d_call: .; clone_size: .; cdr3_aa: ASSKDREGPDTQY
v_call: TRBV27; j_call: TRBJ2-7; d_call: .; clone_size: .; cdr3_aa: ASSDGISYEQY
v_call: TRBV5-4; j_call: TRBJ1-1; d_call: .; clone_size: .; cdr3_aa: ASSLSPLSAEAF
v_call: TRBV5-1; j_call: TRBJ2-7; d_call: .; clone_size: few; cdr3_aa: ASSLAATSWEQY
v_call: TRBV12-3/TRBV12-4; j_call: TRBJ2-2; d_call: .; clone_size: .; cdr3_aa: ASSPGTPNTGELF
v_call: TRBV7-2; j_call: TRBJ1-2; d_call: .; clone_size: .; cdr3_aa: ASSLEAQRGGYT
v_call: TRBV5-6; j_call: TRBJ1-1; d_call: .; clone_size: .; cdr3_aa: ASSLGAGSTEAF
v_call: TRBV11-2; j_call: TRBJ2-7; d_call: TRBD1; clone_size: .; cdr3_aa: ASSRTGLPYEQY
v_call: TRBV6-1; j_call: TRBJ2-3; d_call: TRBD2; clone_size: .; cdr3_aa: ASSELAGGPDTQY
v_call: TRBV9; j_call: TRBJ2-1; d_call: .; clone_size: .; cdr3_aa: ASSVWGGEQF
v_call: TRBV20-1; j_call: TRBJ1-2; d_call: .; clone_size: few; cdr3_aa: SARDDPPFYGYT
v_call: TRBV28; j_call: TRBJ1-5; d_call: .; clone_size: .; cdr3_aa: ATLDLLGNQPQH
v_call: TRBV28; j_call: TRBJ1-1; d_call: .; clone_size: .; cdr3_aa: ASRTRTLEAF
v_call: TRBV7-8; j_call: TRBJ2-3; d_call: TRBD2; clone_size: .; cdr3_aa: ASSHSGWGADTQY
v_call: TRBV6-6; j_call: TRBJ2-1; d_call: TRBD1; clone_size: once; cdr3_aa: ASSYSQQGTGEQF
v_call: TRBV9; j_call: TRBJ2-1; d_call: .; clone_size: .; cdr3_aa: ASSVEGVGEQF
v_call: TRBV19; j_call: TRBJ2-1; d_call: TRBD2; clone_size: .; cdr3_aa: ASSPLAGGHNEQF
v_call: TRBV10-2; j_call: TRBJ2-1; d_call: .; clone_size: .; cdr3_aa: ASSESWGLPYNEQF
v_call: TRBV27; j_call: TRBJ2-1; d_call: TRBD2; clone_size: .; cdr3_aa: ASSSGTSYNEQF
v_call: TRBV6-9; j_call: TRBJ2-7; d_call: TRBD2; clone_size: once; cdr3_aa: ASSHLLAGAIYEQY
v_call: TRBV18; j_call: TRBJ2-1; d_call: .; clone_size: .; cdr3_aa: ASSSLEPIFGNEQF
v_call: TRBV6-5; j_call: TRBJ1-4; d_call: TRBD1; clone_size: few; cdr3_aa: ASSPGWTGNEKLF
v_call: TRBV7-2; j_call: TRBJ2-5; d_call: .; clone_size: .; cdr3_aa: ASSFPRYQETQY
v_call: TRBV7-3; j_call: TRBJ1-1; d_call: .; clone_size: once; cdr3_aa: ASSLDPEAF
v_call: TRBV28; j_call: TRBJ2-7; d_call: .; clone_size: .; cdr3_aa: ASSLTSVVGEQY
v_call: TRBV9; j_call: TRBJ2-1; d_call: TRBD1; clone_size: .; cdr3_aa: ASSVLGGQDEQF
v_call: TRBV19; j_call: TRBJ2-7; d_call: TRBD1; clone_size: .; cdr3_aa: ASSQTLTGQQSYEQY
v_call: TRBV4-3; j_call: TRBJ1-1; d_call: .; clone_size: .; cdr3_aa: ASSQDPLGSTEAF
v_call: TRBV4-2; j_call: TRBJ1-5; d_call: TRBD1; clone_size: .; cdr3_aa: ASSQDLGQGIYQPQH
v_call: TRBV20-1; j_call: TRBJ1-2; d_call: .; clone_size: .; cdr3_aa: SNGRTNYGYT
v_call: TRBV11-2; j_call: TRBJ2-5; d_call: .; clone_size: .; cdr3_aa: ASSFVRTGLGETQY
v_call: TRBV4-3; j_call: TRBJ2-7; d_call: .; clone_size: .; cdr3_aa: ASSQGARQHTPSYEQY
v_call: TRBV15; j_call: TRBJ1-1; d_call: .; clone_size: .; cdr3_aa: ATSKNTEAF